The 23 T cell receptor beta chains listed next were all sequenced from one sample in a study of CD8 T cells in Susac syndrome. The authors reverse transcribed about 0.5 to 1 ug RNA with random hexamers. TCRdb re-derived calls from the immunoSEQ multiplex PCR reads in MiXCR, one entry per CDR3 protein. The sample has 180,000 or so distinct CDR3 sequences; about 95% are singletons. The sequenced material came from CD4+ T cells from PBMCs. These receptors were obtained from a human donor with Susac syndrome.

The chain couples TRBV2 to TRBJ2-7; tentative D call: TRBD1 (8 bases). Germline V gene data show CDR1 as SNHLY and CDR2 as FYNNEI. Trimming shortened V by 6 bases and J by 6 bases, and 15 bases separated the two germline ends. This CDR3 region has 13 residues. CDR3 bases: TGTGCCAGCAGGCTAAACAGGGGGGGCGAGCAGTACTTC. Translated, it gives CASRLNRGGEQYF. The full variable domain, rest sourced from reference TRBV2 and TRBJ2-7, is EPEVTQTPSHQVTQMGQEVILRCVPISNHLYFYWYRQILGQKVEFLVSFYNNEISEKSEIFDDQFSVERPDGSNFTLKIRSTKLEDSAMYFCASRLNRGGEQYFGPGTRLTVT.

DNA for the CDR3: TGTGCCAGCAGTTTCGTGTGGGACAGCGCTAACTATGGCTACACCTTC. It yields the protein CASSFVWDSANYGYTF. This chain joins TRBV28 and TRBJ1-2; TRBD1 matches 7 bases. This CDR3 contains 16 residues. Germline V gene data show CDR1 as MDHEN and CDR2 as SYDVKM. V shed 3 bases and J 0 bases; nucleotides not matched to a gene: 7.

The chain uses TRBV14 and TRBJ1-6; TRBD1 might be the D (5 bases). The CDR3 has 16 residues. The V end lost 0 bases, the J end lost 7 bases, and 13 bases lay between the germline ends. Germline-derived CDR1 and CDR2 are SGHDN and FVKESK. The CDR3 nucleotides read TGTGCCAGCAGCCAAGACTGGGGCAGGACGAATTCACCCCTCCACTTT. This sequence encodes CASSQDWGRTNSPLHF.

V usage is TRBV6-2 or TRBV6-3 and J usage is TRBJ2-3, with TRBD2 matching 8 bases. The V gene end was trimmed by 5 bases and the J gene end by 0 bases; junction bases not matched to a gene: 4. The germline CDR1 and CDR2 sequences are MNHEY and SVGEGT. The CDR3 contains 15 residues. CDR3 bases: TGTGCCAGCAGTGGTTCTAGCGGGAGCACAGATACGCAGTATTTT. Translated: CASSGSSGSTDTQYF.

The chain combines TRBV4-2 with TRBJ1-6; a possible D gene is TRBD1 (6 bases). The CDR3 spans 15 residues. Germline assignment: CDR1 LGHNA and CDR2 YNFKEQ. The V end lost 0 bases, the J end lost 7 bases, and 10 bases lay between the germline ends. CDR3 loop: CASSQDAGENSPLHF. In DNA form, the CDR3 reads TGTGCCAGCAGCCAAGATGCAGGGGAAAATTCACCCCTCCACTTT.

Here the CDR3 reads CASSFQTLNSGNTIYF. The CDR3 nucleotides read TGTGCCAGCAGCTTCCAAACCCTTAACTCTGGAAACACCATATATTTT. The V call is TRBV7-9, the J call TRBJ1-3, with D hard to call. The germline V gene encodes CDR1 SEHNR and CDR2 FQNEAQ (reference sequence). Trimming removed 3 bases from V and 0 bases from J, with 12 bases in between. This CDR3 comprises 16 residues.

The chain employs TRBV28 and TRBJ2-1; 11 bases are a match to TRBD2. The CDR3 has 15 residues. The germline V gene encodes CDR1 MDHEN and CDR2 SYDVKM. The V gene end was trimmed by 9 bases and the J gene end by 8 bases; junction bases not matched to a gene: 12. CDR3 nucleotides: TGTGCCAGTCGGGGGCTAGCGGGAGGCCCCCATGAGCAGTTCTTC. Encoded protein: CASRGLAGGPHEQFF. The variable domain in full, completed from reference TRBV28 and TRBJ2-1, reads DVKVTQSSRYLVKRTGEKVFLECVQDMDHENMFWYRQDPGLGLRLIYFSYDVKMKEKGDIPEGYSVSREKKERFSLILESASTNQTSMYLCASRGLAGGPHEQFFGPGTRLTVL.

The gene calls are TRBV20-1 and TRBJ2-1, with D possibly TRBD2 on 6 matching bases. Per germline, CDR1 DFQATT and CDR2 SNEGSKA (reference sequence). V gave up 2 bases and J gave up 11 bases, with 16 bases separating them. The CDR3 covers 13 residues. The chain's CDR3 is CSARSHLATQQFF. CDR3 DNA sequence: TGCAGTGCTAGAAGCCACCTAGCGACCCAGCAGTTCTTC.

CDR3 in DNA: TGTGCCAGCACCCCACGCCGGGACAGCTCCTACGAGCAGTACTTC. It codes for CASTPRRDSSYEQYF. V usage is TRBV11-2 and J usage is TRBJ2-7, with 7 bases fitting TRBD1. Per the germline V gene, CDR1 is SGHAT and CDR2 is FQNNGV. This CDR3 has 15 amino acids. V shed 7 bases, J shed 0 bases, and the junction held 9 bases outside the gene matches.

This chain links TRBV5-4 with TRBJ1-2; 9 bases match TRBD1. The CDR3 is 14 amino acids. Trimming cost V 3 bases and J 8 bases; bases outside gene matches: 8. Germline assignment: CDR1 SGHNT and CDR2 YYREEE (reference sequence). CDR3 residues: CASSWGTGYSGYTF. CDR3 nucleotides: TGTGCCAGCAGCTGGGGGACAGGGTATTCGGGCTACACCTTC.

The gene calls are TRBV6-6 and TRBJ1-5; a weak D match, TRBD1 (5 bases). V lost 6 bases and J lost 3, with 15 bases in between. CDR3 length: 15 residues. Germline V gene sequence: CDR1 MNHNY, CDR2 SVGAGI (reference sequence). The CDR3 loop is CASRNRDAHNQPQHF. The CDR3 DNA sequence: TGTGCCAGCAGAAACCGGGACGCCCACAATCAGCCCCAGCATTTT.

The CDR3 loop is CASSPEVSSYNEQFF. CDR3 bases: TGTGCCAGCTCACCAGAGGTTAGCTCCTACAATGAGCAGTTCTTC. This rearrangement joins TRBV18 to TRBJ2-1, with D unclear. The CDR3 loop spans 15 amino acids. V shed 2 bases and J shed 0 bases, with 8 bases lying between them. From germline, CDR1 is KGHSH and CDR2 LQKENI.

The chain carries TRBV29-1 and TRBJ2-7, with TRBD2 matching over 9 bases. Trimming took 5 bases from V and 6 from J; bases not matched to a gene: 8. The V gene's germline CDR1 is SQVTM and CDR2 ANQGSEA. The CDR3 is 13 residues long. CDR3 in amino acids: CSVRLAGKGEQYF. CDR3 sequence (DNA): TGCAGCGTTCGGCTAGCGGGAAAAGGCGAGCAGTACTTC.

The gene calls are TRBV3-1 and TRBJ1-6; D is undetermined. V was clipped by 3 bases and J by 4 bases, with 10 bases between them. This CDR3 spans 15 amino acids. Germline assignment: CDR1 LGHDT and CDR2 YNNKEL (reference sequence). The CDR3 spells CASSQTGGYNSPLHF. As DNA, the CDR3 is TGTGCCAGCAGCCAGACGGGAGGATATAATTCACCCCTCCACTTT.

V is TRBV23-1 and J is TRBJ2-7; 7 positions match TRBD1. TRBV23-1 is flagged as an ORF with uncertain function. This CDR3 has 13 residues. After removal of 7 bases from V and 6 bases from J, the junction contained 9 bases not matched to a gene. This chain's CDR3 is CASTRPPGGEQYF. The DNA for the CDR3 is TGCGCCAGCACTAGGCCCCCAGGGGGCGAGCAGTACTTC.

In DNA form, the CDR3 reads TGTGCCAGCAGCAATACCGCCGCAGATACGCAGTATTTT. Translated, it gives CASSNTAADTQYF. This rearrangement joins TRBV7-2 to TRBJ2-3; D call uncertain. The CDR3 length is 13 residues. Germline CDR1 and CDR2: SGHTA and FQGNSA. V lost 5 bases, J lost 4 bases, and 10 bases lay in between.

The CDR3: CASSLDGTGGYEQYF. CDR3 DNA: TGTGCCAGCAGCTTAGACGGGACAGGGGGCTACGAGCAGTACTTC. The genes are TRBV7-9 and TRBJ2-7; 11 nucleotides align to TRBD1. Germline V gives CDR1 SEHNR, CDR2 FQNEAQ (reference sequence). The junction had 2 bases not matched to a gene; V was cut back by 1 base and J by 3 bases. The CDR3 extends over 15 amino acids.

The gene calls are TRBV30 and TRBJ2-3; maybe TRBD1 (6 bases). V lost 0 bases, J lost 2 bases, and 18 bases lay in between. The CDR3 extends over 17 amino acids. The germline V gene has CDR1 GTSNPN and CDR2 SVGIG (reference sequence). In nucleotides, the CDR3 is TGTGCCTGGAGTGTACGGGACACCATAGCCACCACAGATACGCAGTATTTT. Translating gives CAWSVRDTIATTDTQYF.

The chain employs TRBV6-5 and TRBJ1-2; a weak D match, TRBD1 (6 bases). Germline V lookup: CDR1 MNHEY, CDR2 SVGAGI. Trimming removed 2 bases from V and 2 bases from J, with 9 bases in between. The CDR3 covers 14 residues. CDR3 amino acids: CASSYDRKNYGYTF. The CDR3 DNA follows: TGTGCCAGCAGTTACGACAGGAAGAACTATGGCTACACCTTC.

This clonotype was observed a handful of times. This rearrangement joins TRBV9 to TRBJ1-2, with TRBD1 matching 9 bases. CDR3 length equals 14 residues. Germline CDR1 reads SGDLS; CDR2 reads YYNGEE. V shed 3 bases, J shed 2 bases, and the junction held 2 bases outside the gene matches. The CDR3 DNA reads as TGTGCCAGCAGCGCCGGACAGGGGAACTATGGCTACACCTTC. It yields the protein CASSAGQGNYGYTF.

The chain links TRBV29-1 to TRBJ1-1; unclear D gene. CDR1 and CDR2 from the germline V gene are SQVTM and ANQGSEA. Trimming shortened V by 6 bases and J by 1 base, and 9 bases separated the two germline ends. The CDR3 loop spans 12 amino acids. The CDR3 is CSVGGTNTEAFF. Written as DNA, the CDR3 is TGCAGCGTCGGAGGTACGAACACTGAAGCTTTCTTT.

CDR3 nucleotide sequence: TGTGCCAGCAGGTACCCCACCCAGGGTCGGTACGAGCAGTACTTC. Encoded protein: CASRYPTQGRYEQYF. This sequence joins TRBV6-6 and TRBJ2-7; D possibly corresponds to TRBD1 (5 bases). There are 15 residues in the CDR3. From germline, CDR1 is MNHNY and CDR2 SVGAGI (reference sequence). V lost 6 bases and J lost 4, with 19 bases in between.

The chain joins TRBV19 to TRBJ2-7; 7 nucleotides line up with TRBD1. The germline gives CDR1 LNHDA, CDR2 SQIVND (reference sequence). V gave up 4 bases and J gave up 3 bases; unmatched junction bases: 6. The CDR3 contains 14 residues. CDR3: CASSTTGDLYEQYF. In DNA, the CDR3 is TGTGCCAGTAGTACAACAGGGGACCTCTACGAGCAGTACTTC.